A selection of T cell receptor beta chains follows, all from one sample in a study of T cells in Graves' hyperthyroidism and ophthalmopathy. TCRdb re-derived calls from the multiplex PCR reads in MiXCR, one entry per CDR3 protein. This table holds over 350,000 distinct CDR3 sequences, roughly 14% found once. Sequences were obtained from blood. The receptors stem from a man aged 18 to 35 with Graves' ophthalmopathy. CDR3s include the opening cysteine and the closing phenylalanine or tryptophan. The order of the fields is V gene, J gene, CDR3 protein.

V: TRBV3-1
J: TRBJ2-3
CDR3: CASSSTLADSTDTQYF

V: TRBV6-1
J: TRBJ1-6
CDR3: CASSYRIGQVSYNSPLHF

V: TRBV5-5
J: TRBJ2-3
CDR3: CASSLGTSDFTDTQYF

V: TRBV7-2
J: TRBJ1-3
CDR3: CASSLDYSGNTIYF

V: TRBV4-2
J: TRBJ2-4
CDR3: CASSQGGGNIQYF

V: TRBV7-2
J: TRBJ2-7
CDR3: CASSLARQVTQEQYF

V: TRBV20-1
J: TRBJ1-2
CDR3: CSVPGQGGGYTF

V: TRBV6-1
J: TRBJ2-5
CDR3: CASSEGGGQGQETQYF

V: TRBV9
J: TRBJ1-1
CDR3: CASSVAPNGNTEAFF

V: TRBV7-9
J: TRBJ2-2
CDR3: CASRTGGANTGELFF

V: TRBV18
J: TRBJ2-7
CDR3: CASSLKYEQYF

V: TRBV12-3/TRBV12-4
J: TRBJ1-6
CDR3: CASSRGTGTYNSPLHF

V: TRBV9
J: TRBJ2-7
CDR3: CASSATGTNPYEQYF

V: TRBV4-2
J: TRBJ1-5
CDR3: CASSQETGGGNQPQHF

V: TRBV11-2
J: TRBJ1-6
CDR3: CASSFNQGESPLHF

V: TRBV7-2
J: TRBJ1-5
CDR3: CASSQAPGQGQPQHF

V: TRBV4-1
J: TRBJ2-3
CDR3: CASSLGTEGSQYF

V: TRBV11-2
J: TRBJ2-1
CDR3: CASSISGFNYNEQFF

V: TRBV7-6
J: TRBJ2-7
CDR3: CASSGGEQATYEQYF

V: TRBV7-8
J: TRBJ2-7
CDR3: CASSSYSGRGYEQYF

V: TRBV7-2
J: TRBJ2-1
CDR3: CASSLGEMGPRSYEQFF

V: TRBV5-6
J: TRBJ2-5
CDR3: CASSFGQTQETQYF

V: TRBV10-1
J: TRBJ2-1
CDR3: CASSEWNATSGGGSSYNEQFF

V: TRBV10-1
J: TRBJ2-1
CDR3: CASSVAGGAGNEQFF

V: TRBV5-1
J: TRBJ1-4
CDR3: CASSLGVQEKLFF

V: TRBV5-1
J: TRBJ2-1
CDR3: CASRSSQVNEQFF